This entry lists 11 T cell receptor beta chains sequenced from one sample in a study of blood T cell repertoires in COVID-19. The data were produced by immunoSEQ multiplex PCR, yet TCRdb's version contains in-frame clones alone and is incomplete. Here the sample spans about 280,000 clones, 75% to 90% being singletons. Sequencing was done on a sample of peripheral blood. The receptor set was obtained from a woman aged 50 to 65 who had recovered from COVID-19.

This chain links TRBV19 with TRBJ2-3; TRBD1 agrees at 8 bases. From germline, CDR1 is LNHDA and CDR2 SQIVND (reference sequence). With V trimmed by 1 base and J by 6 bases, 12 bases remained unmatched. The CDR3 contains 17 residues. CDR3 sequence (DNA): TGTGCCAGTAGTATAGCCCCTGACAGGGGACGTAGGGATACGCAGTATTTT. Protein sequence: CASSIAPDRGRRDTQYF.

The CDR3, as DNA: TGTGCCAGTAGTATAGTGAGTGTGGGAAGGGGAAGCACAGATACGCAGTATTTT. Protein product: CASSIVSVGRGSTDTQYF. This chain joins TRBV19 and TRBJ2-3; TRBD1 is a possible D gene (5 bases). Trimming pared 1 base from V and 0 bases from J, leaving 17 bases between. The CDR3 is made up of 18 amino acids. Per the germline V gene, CDR1 is LNHDA and CDR2 is SQIVND (reference sequence).

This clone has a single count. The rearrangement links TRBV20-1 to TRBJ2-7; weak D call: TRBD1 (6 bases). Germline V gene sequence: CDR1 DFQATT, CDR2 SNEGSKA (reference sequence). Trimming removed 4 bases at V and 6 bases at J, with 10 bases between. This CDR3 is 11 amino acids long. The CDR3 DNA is TGCAGTGCTACCAAGGACAGCGAGCAGTACTTC. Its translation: CSATKDSEQYF.

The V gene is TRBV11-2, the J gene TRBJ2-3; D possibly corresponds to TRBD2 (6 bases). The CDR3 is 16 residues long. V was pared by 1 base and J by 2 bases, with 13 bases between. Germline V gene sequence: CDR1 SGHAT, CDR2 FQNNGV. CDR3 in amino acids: CASSLAMGLDTDTQYF. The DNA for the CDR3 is TGTGCCAGCAGCTTAGCTATGGGACTCGACACAGATACGCAGTATTTT.

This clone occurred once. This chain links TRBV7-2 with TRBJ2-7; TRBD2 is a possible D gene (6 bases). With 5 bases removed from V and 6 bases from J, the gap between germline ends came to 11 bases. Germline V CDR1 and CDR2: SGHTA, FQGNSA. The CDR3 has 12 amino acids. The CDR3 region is CASSPLGGEQYF. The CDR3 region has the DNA TGTGCCAGCAGCCCCTTGGGGGGCGAGCAGTACTTC.

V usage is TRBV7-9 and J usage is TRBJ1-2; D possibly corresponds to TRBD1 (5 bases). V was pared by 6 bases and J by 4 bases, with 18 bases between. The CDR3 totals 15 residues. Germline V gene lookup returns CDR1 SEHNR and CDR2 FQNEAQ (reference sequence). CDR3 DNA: TGTGCCAGCAGACCTGCCGGGACTCTGGGCTATGGCTACACCTTC. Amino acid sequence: CASRPAGTLGYGYTF.

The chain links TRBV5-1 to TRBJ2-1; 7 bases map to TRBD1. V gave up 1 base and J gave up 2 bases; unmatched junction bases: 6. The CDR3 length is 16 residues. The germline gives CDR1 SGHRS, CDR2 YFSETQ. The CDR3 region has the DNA TGCGCCAGCAGCTTGACTCTCGGGACAGCCTACAATGAGCAGTTCTTC. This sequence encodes CASSLTLGTAYNEQFF.

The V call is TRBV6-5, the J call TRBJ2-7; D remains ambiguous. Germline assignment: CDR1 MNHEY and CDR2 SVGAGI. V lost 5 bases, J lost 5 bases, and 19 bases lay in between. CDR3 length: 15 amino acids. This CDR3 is CASSPPVAAADEQYF. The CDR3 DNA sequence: TGTGCCAGCAGTCCGCCTGTGGCGGCCGCCGACGAGCAGTACTTC.

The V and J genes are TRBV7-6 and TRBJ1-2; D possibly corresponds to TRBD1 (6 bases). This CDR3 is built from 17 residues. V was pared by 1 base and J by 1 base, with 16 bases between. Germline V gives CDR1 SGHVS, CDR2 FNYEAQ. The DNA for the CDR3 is TGTGCCAGCAGCTTAGGGCAGGGTAGGGGACATAACTATGGCTACACCTTC. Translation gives CASSLGQGRGHNYGYTF. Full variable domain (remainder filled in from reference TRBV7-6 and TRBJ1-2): GAGVSQSPRYKVTKRGQDVALRCDPISGHVSLYWYRQALGQGPEFLTYFNYEAQQDKSGLPNDRFSAERPEGSISTLTIQRTEQRDSAMYRCASSLGQGRGHNYGYTFGSGTRLTVV.

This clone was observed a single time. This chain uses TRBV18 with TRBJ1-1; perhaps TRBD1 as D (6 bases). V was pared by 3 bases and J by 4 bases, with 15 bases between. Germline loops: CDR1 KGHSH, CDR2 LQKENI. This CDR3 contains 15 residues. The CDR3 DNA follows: TGTGCCAGCTCACCCCAGGGCGGGGGCGGCACTGAAGCTTTCTTT. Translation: CASSPQGGGGTEAFF.

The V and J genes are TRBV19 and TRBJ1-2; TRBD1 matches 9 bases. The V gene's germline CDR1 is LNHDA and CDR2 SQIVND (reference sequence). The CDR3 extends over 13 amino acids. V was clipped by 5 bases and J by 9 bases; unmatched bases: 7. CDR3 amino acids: CASSPDRGRSYTF. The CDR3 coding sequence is TGTGCCAGTAGTCCGGACAGGGGACGGAGCTACACCTTC.